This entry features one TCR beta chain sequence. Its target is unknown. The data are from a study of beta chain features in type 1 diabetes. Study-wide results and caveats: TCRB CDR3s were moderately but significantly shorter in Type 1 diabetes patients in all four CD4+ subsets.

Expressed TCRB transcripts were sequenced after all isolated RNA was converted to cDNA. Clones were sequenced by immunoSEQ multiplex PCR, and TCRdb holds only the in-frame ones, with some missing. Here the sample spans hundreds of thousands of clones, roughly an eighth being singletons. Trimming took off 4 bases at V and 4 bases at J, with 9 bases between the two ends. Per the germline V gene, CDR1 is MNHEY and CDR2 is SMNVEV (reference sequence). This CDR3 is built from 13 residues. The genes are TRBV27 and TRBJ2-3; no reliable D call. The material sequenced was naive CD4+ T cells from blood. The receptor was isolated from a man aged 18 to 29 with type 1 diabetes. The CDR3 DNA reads TGTGCCAGCAGTTCCCCTCCCCCAGATACGCAGTATTTT. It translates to CASSSPPPDTQYF.